This TCR beta chain was sequenced in a study of T cell responses to AZD1222 COVID-19 vaccine. Findings of the study overall: White British donors predominated, females outnumbered males, and clonal diversity was possibly underestimated.

As regards this clone: The antigen is not known.

The repertoire was sequenced with immunoSEQ multiplex PCR; TCRdb's copy has only in-frame clones and lacks some. The sample has approximately 84,000 clones, around 85% seen once; the top ten hold 8.5% to 12%. The receptor comes from an adult who received the AZD1222 COVID-19 vaccine. The input for sequencing was peripheral blood, taken 28 days after the second AZD1222 dose.

CDR3 bases: TGTGCCAGCAGCCAAGCACCCCTCAACAATCAGCCCCAGCATTTT. Its translation is CASSQAPLNNQPQHF. The rearrangement joins TRBV3-1 (or the pseudogene TRBV3-2) to TRBJ1-5, with D hard to call. With 1 base removed from V and 3 bases from J, the gap between germline ends came to 10 bases. The germline V gene encodes CDR1 LGHDT and CDR2 YNNKEL (reference sequence). This CDR3 is built from 15 residues.